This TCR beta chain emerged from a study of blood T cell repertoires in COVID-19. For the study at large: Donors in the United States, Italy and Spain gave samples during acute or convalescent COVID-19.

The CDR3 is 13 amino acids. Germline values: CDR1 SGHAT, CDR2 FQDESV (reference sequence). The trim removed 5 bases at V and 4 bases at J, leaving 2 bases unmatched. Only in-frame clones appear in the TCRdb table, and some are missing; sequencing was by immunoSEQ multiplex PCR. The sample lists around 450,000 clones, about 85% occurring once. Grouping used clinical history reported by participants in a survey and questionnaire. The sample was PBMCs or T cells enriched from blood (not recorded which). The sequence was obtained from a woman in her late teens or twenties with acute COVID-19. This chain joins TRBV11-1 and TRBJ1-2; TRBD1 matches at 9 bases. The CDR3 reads CASSLGQGYGYTF. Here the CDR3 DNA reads TGTGCCAGCAGCCTGGGACAGGGCTATGGCTACACCTTC.